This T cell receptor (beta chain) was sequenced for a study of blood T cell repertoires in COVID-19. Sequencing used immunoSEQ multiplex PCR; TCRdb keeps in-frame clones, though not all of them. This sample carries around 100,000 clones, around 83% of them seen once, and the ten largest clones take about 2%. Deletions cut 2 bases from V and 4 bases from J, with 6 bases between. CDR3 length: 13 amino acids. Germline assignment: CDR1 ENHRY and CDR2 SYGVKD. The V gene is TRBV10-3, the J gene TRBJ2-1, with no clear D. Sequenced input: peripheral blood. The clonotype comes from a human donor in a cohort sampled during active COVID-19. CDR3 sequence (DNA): TGTGCCATCAGTGAGGACGGGTACAATGAGCAGTTCTTC. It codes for CAISEDGYNEQFF.